This is a list of T cell receptor beta chains from one sample in a study of cytomegalovirus exposure and HLA in healthy donors. Only in-frame clones appear in the TCRdb table, and some are missing; sequencing was by immunoSEQ multiplex PCR. Here the sample spans more than 90,000 clones, approximately 76% being singletons. The specimen was PBMCs. The receptors come from a man aged 50 or older in good health and CMV-seropositive. CDR3s leave out the opening cysteine and the closing phenylalanine or tryptophan. The order of the fields is V gene, J gene, CDR3 protein.

TRBV5-1	TRBJ2-2	ASRRSGSGELF
TRBV9	TRBJ1-5	ASSPGQGNQPQH
TRBV6-5	TRBJ2-7	ASSYGGETYEQY
TRBV27	TRBJ1-1	ASSSTGNTEAF
TRBV7-6	TRBJ2-2	ASSLYDTGELF
TRBV11-3	TRBJ2-1	ASSLASRLAGGNEQF
TRBV19	TRBJ2-7	ASSIRQGEQY
TRBV6-5	TRBJ2-7	ASRDRTSETYEQY
TRBV7-2	TRBJ1-4	ASSRPNGQPNEKLF
TRBV5-5	TRBJ1-2	ASTPSGYGYT
TRBV28	TRBJ1-5	ASSFPGHNQPQH
TRBV6-1	TRBJ1-1	ASSDRQGASDEAF
TRBV27	TRBJ2-3	ASSPSTDTQY
TRBV9	TRBJ1-2	ASSGGGALYGYT
TRBV5-1	TRBJ2-5	ASSLAVQETQY
TRBV19	TRBJ1-1	ASSIQDMNTEAF
TRBV18	TRBJ2-1	ASSPPASGGGRSYNEQF
TRBV6-5	TRBJ2-3	ASSNRVTDTQY
TRBV6-1	TRBJ2-7	ASSEAGRGAYYEQY
TRBV5-1	TRBJ1-1	ASSLAGGLMNTEAF
TRBV25-1	TRBJ2-6	ASNAWGQGLDGANVLT
TRBV6-5	TRBJ1-3	ASSRDRAGNTIY
TRBV5-4	TRBJ2-3	ASGVGGTTDTQY
TRBV7-9	TRBJ2-7	ASSLAGTANYEQY
TRBV11-2	TRBJ2-7	ASRDEDRGIYEQY
TRBV19	TRBJ1-1	ASSWVAGGYTEAF
TRBV5-1	TRBJ1-4	ASSLEGPTQEKLF
TRBV28	TRBJ1-1	ASSLGTMNTEAF
TRBV12-5	TRBJ2-3	ASGSSRLAGTDTQY
TRBV10-1	TRBJ2-1	ASSESSGRAKNEQF
TRBV18	TRBJ2-1	ASSPRDNYNEQF
TRBV18	TRBJ1-4	ASSPRGLGATNEKLF
TRBV7-9	TRBJ1-3	ASSSEVTARLGNTIY
TRBV25-1	TRBJ2-1	ASTALGLLENEQF
TRBV19	TRBJ1-2	ASSIVVQGSRGYT
TRBV7-2	TRBJ1-5	ASSLALSGGQPQH
TRBV10-1	TRBJ1-5	ASSRRGRNQPQH
TRBV6-5	TRBJ2-5	ASSSFREEEETQY
TRBV5-1	TRBJ2-2	ASSTGVSLAGVGELF
TRBV5-6	TRBJ1-2	ASSLVVEGAHGYT
TRBV2	TRBJ1-2	ASSEVFQSVGYT
TRBV5-1	TRBJ2-6	ASAPGNGANVLT
TRBV5-1	TRBJ2-1	ASSPGGLAGTNNEQF
TRBV4-2	TRBJ2-1	ASSQGPTVSYNEQF
TRBV6-6	TRBJ2-3	ASRNRQGSTDTQY